This paragraph covers one T cell receptor (beta chain) sequence. Antigen unknown. These data belong to a study of cytomegalovirus exposure and HLA in healthy donors. General study points: In a later analysis, first-cohort TCR clusters were found to tend to co-occur in the approximately 120 validation repertoires. Under in vitro conditions, a few CMV-associated chains were confirmed as specific for CMV antigens. A list of 150 to 200 TCR beta chains associated with cytomegalovirus was given.

The repertoire was sequenced with immunoSEQ multiplex PCR; TCRdb's copy has only in-frame clones and lacks some. The table shows 150,000 to 200,000 clones, with around 86% occurring only once. The V gene's germline CDR1 is SNHLY and CDR2 FYNNEI. The CDR3 consists of 17 residues. V lost 3 bases to trimming and J lost 4 bases; unmatched junction nucleotides: 9. V gene TRBV2 combines with J gene TRBJ1-2; 12 bases align to TRBD1. The sequenced sample consisted of PBMCs. The clonotype was recovered from a woman aged 18-29 years in good health and CMV-seronegative. The CDR3: CASSDQGQGARGYGYTF. DNA for the CDR3: TGTGCCAGCAGTGACCAGGGACAGGGGGCGAGAGGCTATGGCTACACCTTC.